Sequencing of this T cell receptor beta chain was carried out in a study of cytomegalovirus exposure and HLA in healthy donors. 60 Vbeta and 13 Jbeta primers were used in PCR. The repertoire was sequenced with immunoSEQ multiplex PCR; TCRdb's copy has only in-frame clones and lacks some. This repertoire shows about 160,000 clones, roughly 80% found once; its top ten account for less than 15%. V shed 6 bases and J 4 bases; nucleotides not matched to a gene: 5. CDR1 and CDR2 from the germline V gene are MDHEN and SYDVKM. This CDR3 contains 14 residues. This receptor was identified in a woman in her forties or fifties in good health and CMV-seronegative. The J gene is TRBJ1-4, the V gene TRBV28; 7 bases line up with TRBD1. What was sequenced was PBMCs. The CDR3 DNA sequence: TGTGCCAGCAGCTCAGGGGGATTTAATGAAAAACTGTTTTTT. Protein sequence: CASSSGGFNEKLFF.